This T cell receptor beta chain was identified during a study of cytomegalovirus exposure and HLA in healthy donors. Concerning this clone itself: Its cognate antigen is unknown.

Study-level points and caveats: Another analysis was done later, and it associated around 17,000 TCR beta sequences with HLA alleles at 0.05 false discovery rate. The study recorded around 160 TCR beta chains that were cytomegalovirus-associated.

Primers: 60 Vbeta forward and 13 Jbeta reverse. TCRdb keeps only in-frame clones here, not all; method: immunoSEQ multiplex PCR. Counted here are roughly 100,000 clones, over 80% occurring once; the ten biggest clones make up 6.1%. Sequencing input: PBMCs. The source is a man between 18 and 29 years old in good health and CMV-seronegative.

CDR3 nucleotide sequence: TGTGCCAGCAGCGTAGTGGGGGGCGGGGAGCTGTTTTTT. Its protein product is CASSVVGGGELFF. V and J are TRBV9 and TRBJ2-2; D possibly corresponds to TRBD2 (6 bases). Germline V lookup: CDR1 SGDLS, CDR2 YYNGEE. This CDR3 comprises 13 residues. V dropped 0 bases and J dropped 7 bases, with 7 bases sitting between them.